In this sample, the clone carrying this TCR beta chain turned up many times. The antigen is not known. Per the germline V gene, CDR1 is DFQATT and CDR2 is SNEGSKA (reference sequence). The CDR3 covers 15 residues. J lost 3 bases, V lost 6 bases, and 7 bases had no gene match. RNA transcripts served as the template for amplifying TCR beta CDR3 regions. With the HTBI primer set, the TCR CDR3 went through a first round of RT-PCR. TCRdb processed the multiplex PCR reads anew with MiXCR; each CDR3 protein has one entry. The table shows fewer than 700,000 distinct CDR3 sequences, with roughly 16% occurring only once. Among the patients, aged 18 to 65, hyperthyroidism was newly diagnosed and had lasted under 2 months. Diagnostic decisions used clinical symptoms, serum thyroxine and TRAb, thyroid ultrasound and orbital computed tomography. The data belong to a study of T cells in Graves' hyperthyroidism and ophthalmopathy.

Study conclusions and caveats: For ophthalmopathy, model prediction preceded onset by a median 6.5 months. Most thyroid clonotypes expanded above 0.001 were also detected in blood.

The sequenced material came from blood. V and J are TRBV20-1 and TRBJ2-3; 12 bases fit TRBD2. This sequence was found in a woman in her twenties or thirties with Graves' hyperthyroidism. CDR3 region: CSAYGLAGRTDTQYF. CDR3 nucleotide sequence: TGCAGTGCGTATGGACTAGCGGGAAGGACAGATACGCAGTATTTT.